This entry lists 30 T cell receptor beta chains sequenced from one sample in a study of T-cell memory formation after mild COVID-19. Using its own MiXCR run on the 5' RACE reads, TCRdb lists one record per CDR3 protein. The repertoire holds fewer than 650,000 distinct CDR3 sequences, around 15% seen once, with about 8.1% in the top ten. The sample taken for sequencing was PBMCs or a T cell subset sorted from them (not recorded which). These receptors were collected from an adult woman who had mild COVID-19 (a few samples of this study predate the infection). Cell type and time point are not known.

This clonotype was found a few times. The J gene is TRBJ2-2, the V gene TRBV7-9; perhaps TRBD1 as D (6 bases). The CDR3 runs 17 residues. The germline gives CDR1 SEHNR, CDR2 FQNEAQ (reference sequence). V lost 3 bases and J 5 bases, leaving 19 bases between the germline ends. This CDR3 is CASSFEPGTMGTGELFF. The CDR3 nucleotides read TGTGCCAGCAGCTTCGAACCCGGGACAATGGGGACCGGGGAGCTGTTTTTT.

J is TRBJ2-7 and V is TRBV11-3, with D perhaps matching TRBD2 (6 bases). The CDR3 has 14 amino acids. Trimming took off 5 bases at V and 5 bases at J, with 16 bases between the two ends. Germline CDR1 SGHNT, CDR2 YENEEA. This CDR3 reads CASSLPGESNEQYF. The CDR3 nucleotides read TGTGCCAGCAGCCTCCCGGGGGAGAGCAACGAGCAGTACTTC.

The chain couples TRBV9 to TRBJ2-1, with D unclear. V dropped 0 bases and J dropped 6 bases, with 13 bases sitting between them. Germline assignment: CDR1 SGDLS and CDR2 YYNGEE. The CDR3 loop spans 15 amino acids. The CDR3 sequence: CASSVGPSRSNEQFF. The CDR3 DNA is TGTGCCAGCAGCGTAGGACCCTCCCGTAGCAATGAGCAGTTCTTC.

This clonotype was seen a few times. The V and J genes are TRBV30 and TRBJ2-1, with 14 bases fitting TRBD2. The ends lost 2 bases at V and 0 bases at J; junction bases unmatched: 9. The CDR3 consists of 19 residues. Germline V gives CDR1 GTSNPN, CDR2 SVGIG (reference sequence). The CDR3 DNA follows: TGTGCCTGGAGTAGATACAGGACTAGCGGGAGGAGCTCCTACAATGAGCAGTTCTTC. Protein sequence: CAWSRYRTSGRSSYNEQFF.

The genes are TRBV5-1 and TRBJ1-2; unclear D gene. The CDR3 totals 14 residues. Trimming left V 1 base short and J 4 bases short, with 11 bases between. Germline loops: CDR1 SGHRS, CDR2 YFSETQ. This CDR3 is CASSLRVSTYGYTF. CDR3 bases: TGCGCCAGCAGCTTGAGGGTCAGCACCTATGGCTACACCTTC.

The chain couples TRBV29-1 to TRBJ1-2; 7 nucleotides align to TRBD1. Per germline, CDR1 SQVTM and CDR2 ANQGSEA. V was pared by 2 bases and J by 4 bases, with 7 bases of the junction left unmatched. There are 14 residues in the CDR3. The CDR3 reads CSVEKGALSYGYTF. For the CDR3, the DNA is TGCAGCGTTGAAAAGGGGGCGCTGAGCTATGGCTACACCTTC.

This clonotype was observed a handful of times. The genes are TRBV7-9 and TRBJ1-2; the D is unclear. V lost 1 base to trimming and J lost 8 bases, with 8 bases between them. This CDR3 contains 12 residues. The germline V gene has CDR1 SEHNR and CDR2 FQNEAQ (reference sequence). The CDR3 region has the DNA TGTGCCAGCAGCTTAGTGCTGGAAGGCTACACCTTC. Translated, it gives CASSLVLEGYTF.

CDR3: CAWTGADTQYF. As DNA, the CDR3 is TGTGCCTGGACCGGGGCAGATACGCAGTATTTT. The genes are TRBV30 and TRBJ2-3, with D perhaps matching TRBD2 (5 bases). Per the germline V gene, CDR1 is GTSNPN and CDR2 is SVGIG (reference sequence). V gave up 4 bases and J gave up 4 bases, with 6 bases separating them. CDR3 length equals 11 residues.

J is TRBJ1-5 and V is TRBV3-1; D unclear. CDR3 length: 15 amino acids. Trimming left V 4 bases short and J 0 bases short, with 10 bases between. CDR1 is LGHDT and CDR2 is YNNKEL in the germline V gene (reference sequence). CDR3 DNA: TGTGCCAGCAGCCCACTGGGAGCTAGCAATCAGCCCCAGCATTTT. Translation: CASSPLGASNQPQHF.

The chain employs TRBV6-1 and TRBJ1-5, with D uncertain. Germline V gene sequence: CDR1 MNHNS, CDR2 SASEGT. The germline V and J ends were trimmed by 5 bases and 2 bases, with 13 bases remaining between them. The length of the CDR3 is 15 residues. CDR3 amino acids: CASSNPRWGNQPQHF. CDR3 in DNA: TGTGCCAGCAGTAACCCTAGATGGGGCAATCAGCCCCAGCATTTT.

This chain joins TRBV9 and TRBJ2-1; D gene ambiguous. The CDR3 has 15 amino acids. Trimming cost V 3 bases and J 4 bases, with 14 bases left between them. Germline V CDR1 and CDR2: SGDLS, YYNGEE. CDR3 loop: CASSASRNGYNEQFF. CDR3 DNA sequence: TGTGCCAGCAGCGCCAGTAGAAATGGATACAATGAGCAGTTCTTC.

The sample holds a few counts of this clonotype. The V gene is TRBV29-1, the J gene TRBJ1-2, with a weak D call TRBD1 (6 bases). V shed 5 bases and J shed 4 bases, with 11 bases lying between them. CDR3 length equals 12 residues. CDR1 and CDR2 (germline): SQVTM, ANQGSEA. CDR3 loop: CSVRTESYGYTF. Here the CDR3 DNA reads TGCAGCGTTCGGACAGAGAGCTATGGCTACACCTTC.

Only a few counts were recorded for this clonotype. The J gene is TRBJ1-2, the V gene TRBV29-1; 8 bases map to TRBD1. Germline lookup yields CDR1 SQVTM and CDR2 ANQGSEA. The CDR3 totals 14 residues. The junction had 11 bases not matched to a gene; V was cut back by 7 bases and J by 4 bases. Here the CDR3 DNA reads TGCAGCGCTTCTGCCGGGACAGGCACCTATGGCTACACCTTC. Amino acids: CSASAGTGTYGYTF.

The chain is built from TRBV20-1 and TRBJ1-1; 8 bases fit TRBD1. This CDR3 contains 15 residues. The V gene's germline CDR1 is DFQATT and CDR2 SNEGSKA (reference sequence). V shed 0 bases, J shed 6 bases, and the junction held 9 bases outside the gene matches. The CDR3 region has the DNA TGCAGTGCTAGAGACAGTGGCAGGGGGCCCGCTGAAGCTTTCTTT. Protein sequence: CSARDSGRGPAEAFF.

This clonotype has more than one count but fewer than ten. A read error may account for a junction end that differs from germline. The CDR3 coding sequence is TGTGCCAGCAGCCTAGCCGGGACTAGCGGAAGCACAGATACGCAGTATTTT. Its protein product is CASSLAGTSGSTDTQYF. The chain carries TRBV7-2 and TRBJ2-3; 11 nucleotides align to TRBD2. The CDR3 runs 17 residues. The germline CDR1 and CDR2 sequences are SGHTA and FQGNSA.

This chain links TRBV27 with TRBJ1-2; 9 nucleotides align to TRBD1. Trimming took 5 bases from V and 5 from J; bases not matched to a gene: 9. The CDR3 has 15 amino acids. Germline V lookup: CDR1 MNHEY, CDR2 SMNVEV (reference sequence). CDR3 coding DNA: TGTGCCAGCAGTCCGTCCGGGACAGGGAGGTATGGCTACACCTTC. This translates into CASSPSGTGRYGYTF.

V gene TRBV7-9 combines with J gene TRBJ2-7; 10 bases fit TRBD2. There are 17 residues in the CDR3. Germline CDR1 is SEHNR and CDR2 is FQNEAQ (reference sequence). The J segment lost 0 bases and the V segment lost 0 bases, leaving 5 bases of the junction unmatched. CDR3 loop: CASSLATSGRVSYEQYF. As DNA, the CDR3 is TGTGCCAGCAGCTTAGCCACCAGCGGGAGGGTCTCCTACGAGCAGTACTTC.

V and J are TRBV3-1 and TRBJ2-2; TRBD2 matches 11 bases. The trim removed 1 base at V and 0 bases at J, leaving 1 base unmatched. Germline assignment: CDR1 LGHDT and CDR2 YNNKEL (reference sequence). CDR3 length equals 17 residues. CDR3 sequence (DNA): TGTGCCAGCAGCCAAGCGACTAGCGGGGCGAACACCGGGGAGCTGTTTTTT. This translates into CASSQATSGANTGELFF.

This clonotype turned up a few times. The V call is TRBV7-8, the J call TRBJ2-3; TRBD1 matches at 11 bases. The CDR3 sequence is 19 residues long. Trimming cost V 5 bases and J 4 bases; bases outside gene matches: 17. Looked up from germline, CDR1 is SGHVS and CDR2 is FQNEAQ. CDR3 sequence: CASSPPSWGTGGQADTQYF. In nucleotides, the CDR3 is TGTGCCAGCAGCCCCCCTTCCTGGGGGACAGGGGGTCAGGCAGATACGCAGTATTTT.

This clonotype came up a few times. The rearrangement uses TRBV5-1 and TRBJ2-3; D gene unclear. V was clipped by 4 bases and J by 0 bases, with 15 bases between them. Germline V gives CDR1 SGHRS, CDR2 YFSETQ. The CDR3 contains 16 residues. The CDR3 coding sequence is TGCGCCAGCAGCGCTGGAGTCTTATCTAGCACAGATACGCAGTATTTT. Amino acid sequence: CASSAGVLSSTDTQYF. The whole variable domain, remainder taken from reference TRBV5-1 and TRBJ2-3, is KAGVTQTPRYLIKTRGQQVTLSCSPISGHRSVSWYQQTPGQGLQFLFEYFSETQRNKGNFPGRFSGRQFSNSRSEMNVSTLELGDSALYLCASSAGVLSSTDTQYFGPGTRLTVL.

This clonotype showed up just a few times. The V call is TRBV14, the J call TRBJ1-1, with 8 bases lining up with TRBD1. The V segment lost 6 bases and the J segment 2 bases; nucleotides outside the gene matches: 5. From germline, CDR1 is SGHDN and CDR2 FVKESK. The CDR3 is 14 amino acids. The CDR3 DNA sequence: TGTGCCAGCAGTTGGACAGGGTACAACACTGAAGCTTTCTTT. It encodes CASSWTGYNTEAFF.

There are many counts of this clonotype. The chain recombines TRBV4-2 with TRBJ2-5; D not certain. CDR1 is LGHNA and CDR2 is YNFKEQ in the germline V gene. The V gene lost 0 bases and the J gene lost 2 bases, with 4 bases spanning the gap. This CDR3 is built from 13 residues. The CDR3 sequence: CASSQDRQETQYF. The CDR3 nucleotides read TGTGCCAGCAGCCAAGACAGGCAAGAGACCCAGTACTTC.

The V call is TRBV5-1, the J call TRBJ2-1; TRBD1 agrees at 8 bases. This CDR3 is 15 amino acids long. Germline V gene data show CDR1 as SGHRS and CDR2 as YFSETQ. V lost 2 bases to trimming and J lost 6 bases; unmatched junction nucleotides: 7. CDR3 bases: TGCGCCAGCAGCTTTCCACAGGGGGGACGCAATGAGCAGTTCTTC. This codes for CASSFPQGGRNEQFF.

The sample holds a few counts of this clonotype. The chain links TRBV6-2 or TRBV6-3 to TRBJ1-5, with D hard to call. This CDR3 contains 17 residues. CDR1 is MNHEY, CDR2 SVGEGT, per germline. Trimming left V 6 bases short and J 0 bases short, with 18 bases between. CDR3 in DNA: TGTGCCAGCAGCCGAGTCCAAGTCTCTGGTAGCAATCAGCCCCAGCATTTT. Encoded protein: CASSRVQVSGSNQPQHF.

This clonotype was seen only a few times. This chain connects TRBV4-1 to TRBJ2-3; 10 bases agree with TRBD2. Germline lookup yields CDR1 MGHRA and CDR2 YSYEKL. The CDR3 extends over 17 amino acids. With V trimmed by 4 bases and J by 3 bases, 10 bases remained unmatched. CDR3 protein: CASSPSRLAGDTDTQYF. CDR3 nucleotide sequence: TGCGCCAGCAGCCCGAGTCGGCTAGCGGGGGATACAGATACGCAGTATTTT.

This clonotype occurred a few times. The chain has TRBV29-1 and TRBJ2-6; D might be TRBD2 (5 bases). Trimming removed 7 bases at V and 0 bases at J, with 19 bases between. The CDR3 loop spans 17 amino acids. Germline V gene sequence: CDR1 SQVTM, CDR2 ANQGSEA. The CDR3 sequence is CSATGDPDYSGANVLTF. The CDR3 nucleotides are TGCAGCGCTACTGGGGATCCCGACTACTCTGGGGCCAACGTCCTGACTTTC.

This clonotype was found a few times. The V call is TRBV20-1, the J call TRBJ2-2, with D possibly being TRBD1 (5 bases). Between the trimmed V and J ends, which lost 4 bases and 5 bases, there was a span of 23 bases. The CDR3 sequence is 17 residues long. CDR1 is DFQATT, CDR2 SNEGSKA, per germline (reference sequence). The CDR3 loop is CSANYPWGLTGTGELFF. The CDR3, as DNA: TGCAGTGCTAACTACCCCTGGGGCCTCACAGGAACCGGGGAGCTGTTTTTT.

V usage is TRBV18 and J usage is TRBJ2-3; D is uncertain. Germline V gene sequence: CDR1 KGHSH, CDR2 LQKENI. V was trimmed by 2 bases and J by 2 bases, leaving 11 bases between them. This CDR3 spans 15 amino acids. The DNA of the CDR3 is TGTGCCAGCTCACCATCTCAGCTCAACACAGATACGCAGTATTTT. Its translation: CASSPSQLNTDTQYF. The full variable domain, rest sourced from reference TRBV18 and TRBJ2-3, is NAGVMQNPRHLVRRRGQEARLRCSPMKGHSHVYWYRQLPEEGLKFMVYLQKENIIDESGMPKERFSAEFPKEGPSILRIQQVVRGDSAAYFCASSPSQLNTDTQYFGPGTRLTVL.

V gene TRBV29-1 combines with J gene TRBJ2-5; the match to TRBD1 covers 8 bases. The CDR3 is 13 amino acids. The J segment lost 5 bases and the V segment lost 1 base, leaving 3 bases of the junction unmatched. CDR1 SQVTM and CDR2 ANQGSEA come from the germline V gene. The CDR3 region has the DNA TGCAGCGTTGAAGGACAGGGGATGGAGACCCAGTACTTC. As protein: CSVEGQGMETQYF. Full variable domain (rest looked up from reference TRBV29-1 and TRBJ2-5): SAVISQKPSRDICQRGTSLTIQCQVDSQVTMMFWYRQQPGQSLTLIATANQGSEATYESGFVIDKFPISRPNLTFSTLTVSNMSPEDSSIYLCSVEGQGMETQYFGPGTRLLVL.

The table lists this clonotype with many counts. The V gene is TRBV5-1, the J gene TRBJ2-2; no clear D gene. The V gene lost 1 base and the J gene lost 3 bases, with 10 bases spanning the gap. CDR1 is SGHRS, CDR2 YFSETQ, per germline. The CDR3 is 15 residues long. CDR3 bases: TGCGCCAGCAGCTTGTCGGGTGGCGACACCGGGGAGCTGTTTTTT. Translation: CASSLSGGDTGELFF.